The sequence of this TCR beta chain was determined in a study of graft-versus-host responses after intestinal transplantation. About this clone: Its antigen is not identified. At one end, the junction sequence differs from germline, possibly due to a read error.

TCRdb keeps only in-frame clones here, not all; method: immunoSEQ multiplex PCR. The data contain about 110,000 clones, roughly 92% of them singletons. Notes on the study in general: GvH clones surfaced in recipient marrow, some emerging earlier in ileum or blood.

The CDR3 runs 15 residues. Germline CDR1 and CDR2: LNHDA and SQIVND (reference sequence). This receptor was obtained from a human donor who was the organ donor for an intestinal transplant. The chain recombines TRBV19 with TRBJ2-2; D is perhaps TRBD1 or TRBD2 (6 bases each). The sequenced sample was unstimulated CD4+ T cells sorted from spleen or lymph node cells, obtained before transplant. The CDR3 region is CASSIQGRNAGELFF. DNA of the CDR3: TGTGCCAGTAGTATACAGGGGAGGAACGCCGGGGAGCTGTTTTTT.